The 20 T cell receptor beta chains below were found in one sample sequenced in a study of PD-1 blockade in classical Hodgkin lymphoma. Profiled with immunoSEQ multiplex PCR; TCRdb holds only in-frame clones, not every one. The sample shows 14,000 or so clones, roughly 77% of them seen only once. Relapse was seen in all patients after autologous stem cell transplantation, and brentuximab vedotin exposure was variable. The material sequenced was peripheral blood mononuclear cells (PBMCs), taken at baseline. All receptors come from a human donor with classical Hodgkin lymphoma.

The DNA of the CDR3 is TGTGCCAGCAGTTACTCCCGGTGGGCACGGCTGTTTTTT. Translating it yields CASSYSRWARLFF. The gene calls are TRBV6-5 and TRBJ2-2; no clear D. CDR1 MNHEY and CDR2 SVGAGI come from the germline V gene. V was pared by 0 bases and J by 13 bases, with 12 bases between. The CDR3 runs 13 residues.

The chain employs TRBV25-1 and TRBJ2-1; 7 bases are shared with TRBD2. The V gene's germline CDR1 is MGHDK and CDR2 SYGVNS. V gave up 4 bases and J gave up 1 base; unmatched junction bases: 10. The CDR3 spans 17 residues. CDR3 nucleotides: TGTGCCAGCAGTGCACCGGGGGGAAGGAGGTCCTACAATGAGCAGTTCTTC. Translation gives CASSAPGGRRSYNEQFF.

V and J are TRBV19 and TRBJ2-7, with D possibly TRBD1 on 6 matching bases. Germline V lookup: CDR1 LNHDA, CDR2 SQIVND (reference sequence). This CDR3 has 12 amino acids. The V gene lost 5 bases and the J gene lost 3 bases, with 8 bases spanning the gap. CDR3 region: CASSEGGYEQYF. CDR3 nucleotide sequence: TGTGCCAGTAGTGAAGGGGGCTACGAGCAGTACTTC.

The table lists this clone with a count of one. The chain has TRBV29-1 and TRBJ1-1, with TRBD1 matching 7 bases. V was pared by 1 base and J by 11 bases, with 4 bases of the junction left unmatched. The length of the CDR3 is 11 residues. CDR1 SQVTM and CDR2 ANQGSEA come from the germline V gene. Here the CDR3 DNA reads TGCAGCGTTGAAGTGGCGGGACAGGCTTTCTTT. Protein: CSVEVAGQAFF.

The gene calls are TRBV27 and TRBJ1-1; D may be TRBD1 (5 bases). With 3 bases removed from V and 7 bases from J, the gap between germline ends came to 15 bases. There are 14 residues in the CDR3. Germline V gene lookup returns CDR1 MNHEY and CDR2 SMNVEV (reference sequence). This CDR3 is CASSFSGGVGEAFF. CDR3 bases: TGTGCCAGCAGTTTCTCTGGGGGGGTGGGTGAAGCTTTCTTT.

The chain links TRBV11-1 to TRBJ2-5; D possibly uses TRBD1 or TRBD2 (5 bases each). This CDR3 is 16 amino acids long. Germline assignment: CDR1 SGHAT and CDR2 FQDESV (reference sequence). The V end was cut by 3 bases, the J end by 1 base, with 15 bases between. The CDR3 spells CASSLRSGRVQETQYF. In DNA, the CDR3 is TGTGCCAGCAGCTTGCGATCGGGACGGGTCCAAGAGACCCAGTACTTC.

The chain uses TRBV5-1 and TRBJ2-7; D is ambiguous. CDR1 and CDR2 (germline): SGHRS, YFSETQ. This CDR3 has 14 residues. V lost 5 bases to trimming and J lost 2 bases, with 14 bases between them. The CDR3 sequence is CASSAISPAYEQYF. DNA for the CDR3: TGCGCCAGCAGTGCGATCTCTCCAGCCTACGAGCAGTACTTC.

The chain recombines TRBV6-1 with TRBJ1-5, with a possible D match to TRBD1 (5 bases). The V and J ends lost 3 bases and 2 bases respectively, with 14 bases between them. The CDR3 consists of 16 residues. Germline loops: CDR1 MNHNS, CDR2 SASEGT. The chain's CDR3 is CASSEIHVGGNQPQHF. CDR3 coding DNA: TGTGCCAGCAGTGAGATTCACGTGGGGGGCAATCAGCCCCAGCATTTT.

The rearrangement uses TRBV19 and TRBJ2-3; 9 nucleotides align to TRBD2. CDR1 LNHDA and CDR2 SQIVND come from the germline V gene (reference sequence). V shed 5 bases and J 5 bases; nucleotides not matched to a gene: 8. The CDR3 spans 15 residues. The CDR3 loop is CASSLLLRGGDTQYF. The CDR3, as DNA: TGTGCCAGTAGTCTCCTCTTGCGGGGGGGAGATACGCAGTATTTT.

The chain is built from TRBV6-1 and TRBJ2-2; TRBD1 is a possible D gene (6 bases). CDR1 MNHNS and CDR2 SASEGT come from the germline V gene. The CDR3 runs 16 residues. Trimming removed 4 bases at V and 4 bases at J, with 16 bases between. CDR3 DNA sequence: TGTGCCAGCAGTGCCTACAGGGTCATGGGCACCGGGGAGCTGTTTTTT. Encoded protein: CASSAYRVMGTGELFF.

This clone was counted a single time. This chain connects TRBV4-2 to TRBJ1-2; 9 bases map to TRBD1. With 4 bases clipped from V and 4 bases from J, the junction kept 16 bases outside the gene matches. The germline gives CDR1 LGHNA, CDR2 YNFKEQ. The CDR3 loop spans 18 amino acids. CDR3 bases: TGTGCCAGCAGCCCTGGTCCCGGGACAGGGATGGAGGGCTATGGCTACACCTTC. Translating it yields CASSPGPGTGMEGYGYTF.

The CDR3 region has the DNA TGTGCCACCAGCAGAGGCCAGGGCGGATGGAATGAGCAGTTCTTC. Protein: CATSRGQGGWNEQFF. The chain has TRBV15 and TRBJ2-1, with a tentative D call TRBD1 (5 bases). V lost 1 base and J 7 bases, leaving 14 bases between the germline ends. The CDR3 totals 15 residues. Germline-derived CDR1 and CDR2 are LNHNV and YYDKDF (reference sequence).

The rearrangement uses TRBV7-6 and TRBJ1-3, with D perhaps matching TRBD1 (5 bases). Trimming removed 2 bases from V and 0 bases from J, with 11 bases in between. Germline V CDR1 and CDR2: SGHVS, FNYEAQ. CDR3 length: 16 residues. The CDR3 nucleotides are TGTGCCAGCAGCTTATCTGGGGGGAACTCTGGAAACACCATATATTTT. The encoded protein is CASSLSGGNSGNTIYF. Looking up the rest from reference TRBV7-6 and TRBJ1-3 gives the full variable domain: GAGVSQSPRYKVTKRGQDVALRCDPISGHVSLYWYRQALGQGPEFLTYFNYEAQQDKSGLPNDRFSAERPEGSISTLTIQRTEQRDSAMYRCASSLSGGNSGNTIYFGEGSWLTVV.

The chain has TRBV5-1 and TRBJ1-2; 9 bases line up with TRBD1. Germline lookup yields CDR1 SGHRS and CDR2 YFSETQ. V lost 4 bases to trimming and J lost 8 bases; unmatched junction nucleotides: 6. This CDR3 spans 13 amino acids. The CDR3 here is CASSQDRGGGYTF. The CDR3 region has the DNA TGCGCCAGCAGCCAGGACAGGGGAGGCGGCTACACCTTC. The full variable domain, completed using reference TRBV5-1 and TRBJ1-2, is KAGVTQTPRYLIKTRGQQVTLSCSPISGHRSVSWYQQTPGQGLQFLFEYFSETQRNKGNFPGRFSGRQFSNSRSEMNVSTLELGDSALYLCASSQDRGGGYTFGSGTRLTVV.

The chain links TRBV4-3 to TRBJ1-5; 8 nucleotides line up with TRBD1. CDR3 length: 13 amino acids. CDR1 LGHNA and CDR2 YSLEER come from the germline V gene. V was pared by 1 base and J by 7 bases, with 0 bases of the junction left unmatched. Written as DNA, the CDR3 is TGCGCCAGCAGCCAAGCAGGGGGCCAGCCCCAGCATTTT. Encoded protein: CASSQAGGQPQHF.

V is TRBV11-1 and J is TRBJ1-1, with TRBD1 matching 8 bases. J was trimmed by 6 bases and V by 7 bases; bases with no gene match: 7. The CDR3 has 13 residues. CDR1 SGHAT and CDR2 FQDESV come from the germline V gene (reference sequence). CDR3 DNA sequence: TGTGCCAGCAAACACAGGGGGGTCGCTGAAGCTTTCTTT. Its protein is CASKHRGVAEAFF.

The J gene is TRBJ1-2, the V gene TRBV7-2; the D gene is possibly TRBD1 (5 bases). V lost 2 bases and J lost 4, with 14 bases in between. The CDR3 consists of 15 residues. Germline-derived CDR1 and CDR2 are SGHTA and FQGNSA. CDR3 DNA: TGTGCCAGCAGCTTACGGGCAGGGTGGGCCTATGGCTACACCTTC. It yields the protein CASSLRAGWAYGYTF.

A single count supports this clone. This sequence joins TRBV28 and TRBJ1-2; D might be TRBD1 (5 bases). There are 12 residues in the CDR3. The ends were cut back, 3 bases at V and 6 bases at J, with 8 bases in the middle. The V gene's germline CDR1 is MDHEN and CDR2 SYDVKM. The CDR3 reads CASSLQGDGYTF. Written as DNA, the CDR3 is TGTGCCAGCAGTTTGCAGGGAGATGGCTACACCTTC.

The chain recombines TRBV28 with TRBJ1-1; no definite D call. With 6 bases removed from V and 5 bases from J, the gap between germline ends came to 10 bases. Germline CDR1 reads MDHEN; CDR2 reads SYDVKM. This CDR3 has 12 residues. The CDR3 DNA sequence: TGTGCCAGCAGCCTCCTCGTGACTGAAGCTTTCTTT. Translated, it gives CASSLLVTEAFF. Variable domain in full (rest from reference TRBV28 and TRBJ1-1): DVKVTQSSRYLVKRTGEKVFLECVQDMDHENMFWYRQDPGLGLRLIYFSYDVKMKEKGDIPEGYSVSREKKERFSLILESASTNQTSMYLCASSLLVTEAFFGQGTRLTVV.

The CDR3 spells CASSPFQGNQETQYF. DNA of the CDR3: TGTGCCAGCAGCCCTTTCCAGGGCAATCAAGAGACCCAGTACTTC. This chain links TRBV7-3 with TRBJ2-5, with D perhaps TRBD1 (5 bases). V lost 5 bases, J lost 2 bases, and 15 bases lay in between. The CDR3 extends over 15 amino acids. Germline CDR1 reads SGHTA; CDR2 reads FQGTGA. The whole variable domain, filled in from reference TRBV7-3 and TRBJ2-5, reads GAGVSQTPSNKVTEKGKYVELRCDPISGHTALYWYRQSLGQGPEFLIYFQGTGAADDSGLPNDRFFAVRPEGSVSTLKIQRTERGDSAVYLCASSPFQGNQETQYFGPGTRLLVL.